The 30 T cell receptor beta chains below all came from one sample that was sequenced in a study of CD8 T cells in ankylosing spondylitis. The antigens for these receptors are not known. A single record per CDR3 protein comes from TCRdb applying MiXCR to the 5' RACE reads. Of 350,000 or so distinct CDR3 sequences in the sample, approximately 8.2% were seen once. Study-wide findings and caveats: In ankylosing spondylitis blood, a motif of roughly eight highly homologous TCR beta variants appeared characteristic.

The sequencing input was blood, either unsorted or a sorted T cell fraction (not recorded which). Receptors were obtained from a male donor with ankylosing spondylitis.

In this sample, this clonotype turned up many times. The chain employs TRBV20-1 and TRBJ2-5; possibly TRBD2 for D (7 bases). Looked up from germline, CDR1 is DFQATT and CDR2 is SNEGSKA (reference sequence). The CDR3 sequence is 12 residues long. CDR3 region: CSQEGGDETQYF. DNA of the CDR3: TGCTCCCAGGAGGGGGGGGACGAGACCCAGTACTTC.

This clonotype was counted at least ten times. The chain couples TRBV6-2 or TRBV6-3 to TRBJ1-1; 8 bases fit TRBD1. The CDR3 extends over 15 amino acids. V lost 8 bases, J lost 4 bases, and 12 bases stayed unmatched. Germline V lookup: CDR1 MNHEY, CDR2 SVGEGT. This chain's CDR3 is CASLKQGGVRTEAFF. The CDR3 nucleotides read TGTGCCAGCCTGAAACAGGGGGGTGTTCGCACTGAAGCTTTCTTT.

In its sample, this clonotype was seen many times. The chain joins TRBV29-1 to TRBJ1-5; D possibly corresponds to TRBD1 (6 bases). CDR3 size: 13 residues. CDR1 is SQVTM and CDR2 is ANQGSEA in the germline V gene. Trimming left V 1 base short and J 2 bases short, with 6 bases between. The CDR3 nucleotides read TGCAGCGTTGAAGGACAGGGCAATCAGCCCCAGCATTTT. It is translated as CSVEGQGNQPQHF.

This clonotype was counted only a few times. The V and J genes are TRBV5-5 and TRBJ2-7; D is possibly TRBD1 (6 bases). V was pared by 0 bases and J by 6 bases, with 13 bases between. The CDR3 contains 14 residues. Germline loops: CDR1 SGHKS, CDR2 YYEKEE (reference sequence). CDR3 DNA sequence: TGTGCCAGCAGCTTGGAAGGGGGACGGGGCGAGCAGTACTTC. It specifies CASSLEGGRGEQYF.

The rearrangement uses TRBV6-2 or TRBV6-3 and TRBJ2-2, with 7 positions matching TRBD2. The junction had 11 bases not matched to a gene; V was cut back by 6 bases and J by 7 bases. CDR1 is MNHEY, CDR2 SVGEGT, per germline. The CDR3 sequence is 15 residues long. The CDR3 is CASSPGAGVIGELFF. In DNA, the CDR3 is TGTGCCAGCAGCCCCGGTGCGGGAGTAATCGGGGAGCTGTTTTTT.

The chain employs TRBV5-6 and TRBJ1-1, with D hard to call. V dropped 3 bases and J dropped 5 bases, with 17 bases sitting between them. This CDR3 has 15 amino acids. Germline V gene sequence: CDR1 SGHDT, CDR2 YYEEEE. CDR3 sequence: CASSSSVSPGTEAFF. The CDR3 DNA follows: TGTGCCAGCAGCTCCTCGGTCTCCCCGGGAACTGAAGCTTTCTTT.

This clonotype was counted only a few times. The CDR3 loop is CASSLDPARTQYF. CDR3 in DNA: TGTGCCAGCAGCTTAGATCCAGCGCGTACGCAGTATTTT. This sequence joins TRBV11-2 and TRBJ2-3; D remains ambiguous. V dropped 0 bases and J dropped 8 bases, with 9 bases sitting between them. Germline CDR1 SGHAT, CDR2 FQNNGV. The CDR3 extends over 13 amino acids.

This clonotype has only a few counts. The gene calls are TRBV10-3 and TRBJ2-5, with TRBD2 identical over 9 bases. Per germline, CDR1 ENHRY and CDR2 SYGVKD. With V trimmed by 10 bases and J by 1 base, 4 bases remained unmatched. The length of the CDR3 is 13 residues. CDR3 DNA sequence: TGTGCCAGCAAGCGGGAGGTCCAAGAGACCCAGTACTTC. Its translation is CASKREVQETQYF.

The chain links TRBV7-8 to TRBJ2-1; perhaps TRBD1 as D (6 bases). Germline V gives CDR1 SGHVS, CDR2 FQNEAQ. Trimming stripped 4 bases from V and 6 bases from J, with 13 bases between. The CDR3 extends over 14 amino acids. As DNA, the CDR3 is TGTGCCAGCAGCTCCACCCTCAGGGGCAATGAGCAGTTCTTC. Protein product: CASSSTLRGNEQFF. The full variable domain, in which reference TRBV7-8 and TRBJ2-1 provide the parts outside the CDR3, is GAGVSQSPRYKVAKRGQDVALRCDPISGHVSLFWYQQALGQGPEFLTYFQNEAQLDKSGLPSDRFFAERPEGSVSTLKIQRTQQEDSAVYLCASSSTLRGNEQFFGPGTRLTVL.

In this sample, this clonotype turned up many times. The CDR3, as DNA: TGTGCCAGCAGTTTTCCGGGACTAGCGGGATACAATGAGCAGTTCTTC. This codes for CASSFPGLAGYNEQFF. This sequence joins TRBV12-3 or TRBV12-4 and TRBJ2-1; TRBD2 aligns across 13 bases. This CDR3 is built from 16 residues. V lost 3 bases, J lost 4 bases, and 3 bases stayed unmatched.

This clonotype showed up just a few times. The chain employs TRBV3-1 and TRBJ1-3; D gene ambiguous. Per germline, CDR1 LGHDT and CDR2 YNNKEL (reference sequence). V was clipped by 3 bases and J by 4 bases, with 13 bases between them. The CDR3 is 15 amino acids. The CDR3 here is CASSHLSYYGNTIYF. CDR3 DNA: TGTGCCAGCAGCCATTTGTCCTACTACGGAAACACCATATATTTT.

The J gene is TRBJ2-7, the V gene TRBV20-1; the match to TRBD2 covers 8 bases. Germline CDR1 DFQATT, CDR2 SNEGSKA (reference sequence). The CDR3 sequence is 13 residues long. The V and J ends lost 4 bases and 4 bases, in that order; junction bases with no gene match: 6. The CDR3 here is CSAKLSGSYEQYF. The DNA for the CDR3 is TGCAGTGCTAAATTAAGCGGGAGTTACGAGCAGTACTTC.

This chain connects TRBV5-6 to TRBJ2-5, with a weak D call TRBD2 (5 bases). CDR3 length equals 12 residues. Germline CDR1 reads SGHDT; CDR2 reads YYEEEE. Trimming pared 4 bases from V and 5 bases from J, leaving 9 bases between. The CDR3 DNA reads as TGTGCCAGCAGCACCCCGGGGGAGACCCAGTACTTC. This codes for CASSTPGETQYF.

The sample holds a few counts of this clonotype. The chain recombines TRBV12-3 or TRBV12-4 with TRBJ1-6, with no clear D. V was clipped by 6 bases and J by 10 bases, with 10 bases between them. This CDR3 contains 12 residues. CDR3 residues: CASSAGESPLHF. The DNA for the CDR3 is TGTGCCAGCAGCGCAGGAGAGTCACCCCTCCACTTT.

The rearrangement uses TRBV4-1 and TRBJ2-2; maybe TRBD2 (6 bases). Trimming pared 5 bases from V and 2 bases from J, leaving 15 bases between. There are 16 residues in the CDR3. The germline V gene encodes CDR1 MGHRA and CDR2 YSYEKL. The CDR3 coding sequence is TGCGCCAGCAGCTCCAATACCGGGACTAACACCGGGGAGCTGTTTTTT. It yields the protein CASSSNTGTNTGELFF.

This clonotype was seen only a few times. The gene calls are TRBV7-9 and TRBJ1-1; no clear D. This CDR3 has 14 residues. V shed 10 bases and J shed 7 bases, with 22 bases lying between them. CDR1 and CDR2 from the germline V gene are SEHNR and FQNEAQ (reference sequence). CDR3 sequence reads: CATPAGRASNEAFF. CDR3 coding DNA: TGTGCCACCCCAGCCGGGCGCGCTAGTAATGAAGCTTTCTTT. Supplemented by reference TRBV7-9 and TRBJ1-1, the full variable domain reads DTGVSQNPRHKITKRGQNVTFRCDPISEHNRLYWYRQTLGQGPEFLTYFQNEAQLEKSRLLSDRFSAERPKGSFSTLEIQRTEQGDSAMYLCATPAGRASNEAFFGQGTRLTVV.

This clonotype was detected only a few times. V usage is TRBV20-1 and J usage is TRBJ2-2, with D tentatively TRBD1 (6 bases). V was shortened by 0 bases and J by 0 bases, with 14 bases between the two germline ends. CDR1 is DFQATT and CDR2 is SNEGSKA in the germline V gene (reference sequence). There are 17 residues in the CDR3. The CDR3 DNA reads as TGCAGTGCTAGAGATCCCTCAGGGGTAACGAACACCGGGGAGCTGTTTTTT. It encodes CSARDPSGVTNTGELFF.

This clonotype was recorded a few times. The rearrangement joins TRBV7-9 to TRBJ2-7, with 7 bases matching TRBD1. Germline CDR1 SEHNR, CDR2 FQNEAQ (reference sequence). CDR3 length equals 14 residues. Trimming at V came to 4 bases and at J to 2 bases, leaving 5 bases not matched to a gene. The CDR3 DNA reads TGTGCCAGCAGCTACCCGGGACAGCCCTACGAGCAGTACTTC. Its protein product is CASSYPGQPYEQYF.

The chain has TRBV14 and TRBJ2-3, with D possibly TRBD2 on 5 matching bases. The V end lost 4 bases, the J end lost 8 bases, and 13 bases lay between the germline ends. The CDR3 spans 13 residues. Germline CDR1 SGHDN, CDR2 FVKESK. The CDR3 loop reads CASSPLRASTQYF. The CDR3 coding sequence is TGTGCCAGCAGCCCCTTGAGGGCCAGTACGCAGTATTTT.

This clonotype was found a few times. V and J are TRBV5-6 and TRBJ2-7; possibly TRBD1 or TRBD2 for D (5 bases each). From germline, CDR1 is SGHDT and CDR2 YYEEEE. Trimming cost V 6 bases and J 4 bases, with 14 bases left between them. CDR3 length: 13 residues. The CDR3 DNA reads as TGTGCCAGCACCCTGCCGGGACCTTACGAGCAGTACTTC. Encoded protein: CASTLPGPYEQYF.

The rearrangement links TRBV4-1 to TRBJ2-2, with 10 nucleotides matching TRBD2. CDR3 length equals 19 residues. V trimming: 0 bases; J trimming: 3 bases; junction bases outside the gene matches: 10. Germline lookup yields CDR1 MGHRA and CDR2 YSYEKL. Here the CDR3 DNA reads TGCGCCAGCAGCCAAGATCCAGCGGGGGGGAGGGTTTACACCGGGGAGCTGTTTTTT. It specifies CASSQDPAGGRVYTGELFF.

The table lists this clonotype with a few counts. The rearrangement uses TRBV20-1 and TRBJ2-2, with 13 positions matching TRBD2. The junction had 2 bases not matched to a gene; V was cut back by 1 base and J by 6 bases. The CDR3 extends over 15 amino acids. Per the germline V gene, CDR1 is DFQATT and CDR2 is SNEGSKA (reference sequence). CDR3 region: CSARVGLAGAGELFF. CDR3 DNA sequence: TGCAGTGCTAGAGTAGGACTAGCGGGGGCCGGGGAGCTGTTTTTT.

The chain has TRBV7-6 and TRBJ1-3; D remains unclear. This CDR3 region has 17 residues. The germline V gene encodes CDR1 SGHVS and CDR2 FNYEAQ. The V gene lost 5 bases and the J gene lost 0 bases, with 17 bases spanning the gap. The CDR3 loop is CASSPGLLPRSGNTIYF. CDR3 DNA sequence: TGTGCCAGCAGCCCTGGACTCTTACCCCGCTCTGGAAACACCATATATTTT.

This clonotype was counted between two and nine times. The chain is built from TRBV27 and TRBJ2-7; tentatively, D is TRBD1 or TRBD2 (5 bases each). Germline loops: CDR1 MNHEY, CDR2 SMNVEV (reference sequence). Trimming took off 5 bases at V and 12 bases at J, with 14 bases between the two ends. This CDR3 comprises 11 residues. CDR3 protein: CASSPGTVWYF. The DNA of the CDR3 is TGTGCCAGCAGTCCCGGGACGGTCTGGTACTTC.

CDR3 amino acids: CASRGLNEKLFF. The CDR3 nucleotides read TGTGCCAGCAGGGGCCTGAATGAAAAACTGTTTTTT. The chain joins TRBV2 to TRBJ1-4, with D uncertain. V lost 6 bases to trimming and J lost 5 bases, with 7 bases between them. Germline CDR1 is SNHLY and CDR2 is FYNNEI. This CDR3 spans 12 amino acids.

The V gene is TRBV28, the J gene TRBJ2-1; the match to TRBD2 covers 7 bases. The germline V gene encodes CDR1 MDHEN and CDR2 SYDVKM. V lost 2 bases to trimming and J lost 3 bases; unmatched junction nucleotides: 7. The length of the CDR3 is 16 residues. The CDR3 loop is CASSLAAAGDYNEQFF. CDR3 sequence (DNA): TGTGCCAGCAGTTTAGCGGCGGCGGGGGACTACAATGAGCAGTTCTTC.

CDR3 nucleotides: TGTGCCAGTAGTATAAGGCGGGAAGGTGAAGAGCAGTACTTC. Its translation is CASSIRREGEEQYF. The rearrangement uses TRBV19 and TRBJ2-7; weak D call: TRBD2 (6 bases). V was trimmed by 2 bases and J by 7 bases, leaving 15 bases between them. In germline, CDR1 is LNHDA, CDR2 SQIVND (reference sequence). The CDR3 spans 14 residues.

The genes are TRBV30 and TRBJ1-1; TRBD1 is a possible D gene (5 bases). This CDR3 has 15 residues. Trimming removed 2 bases at V and 0 bases at J, with 13 bases between. CDR1 and CDR2 from the germline V gene are GTSNPN and SVGIG (reference sequence). The CDR3 sequence: CAWSTREDLNTEAFF. The CDR3, as DNA: TGTGCCTGGAGTACCAGGGAAGATCTGAACACTGAAGCTTTCTTT.

J is TRBJ2-2 and V is TRBV3-1; 12 nucleotides agree with TRBD2. V dropped 4 bases and J dropped 3; count of bases not matched to a gene: 3. Germline V gene data show CDR1 as LGHDT and CDR2 as YNNKEL (reference sequence). CDR3 size: 16 residues. The CDR3 nucleotides read TGTGCCAGCAGCCCGACTAGCGGGAGTGACACCGGGGAGCTGTTTTTT. Translating it yields CASSPTSGSDTGELFF.

This chain uses TRBV20-1 with TRBJ2-1, with D tentatively TRBD2 (5 bases). V lost 0 bases and J 0 bases, leaving 18 bases between the germline ends. Looked up from germline, CDR1 is DFQATT and CDR2 is SNEGSKA (reference sequence). The CDR3 contains 18 residues. The CDR3, as DNA: TGCAGTGCTAGAGATTGGAGTAGGGCGGGTTTCTCCTACAATGAGCAGTTCTTC. Protein sequence: CSARDWSRAGFSYNEQFF.